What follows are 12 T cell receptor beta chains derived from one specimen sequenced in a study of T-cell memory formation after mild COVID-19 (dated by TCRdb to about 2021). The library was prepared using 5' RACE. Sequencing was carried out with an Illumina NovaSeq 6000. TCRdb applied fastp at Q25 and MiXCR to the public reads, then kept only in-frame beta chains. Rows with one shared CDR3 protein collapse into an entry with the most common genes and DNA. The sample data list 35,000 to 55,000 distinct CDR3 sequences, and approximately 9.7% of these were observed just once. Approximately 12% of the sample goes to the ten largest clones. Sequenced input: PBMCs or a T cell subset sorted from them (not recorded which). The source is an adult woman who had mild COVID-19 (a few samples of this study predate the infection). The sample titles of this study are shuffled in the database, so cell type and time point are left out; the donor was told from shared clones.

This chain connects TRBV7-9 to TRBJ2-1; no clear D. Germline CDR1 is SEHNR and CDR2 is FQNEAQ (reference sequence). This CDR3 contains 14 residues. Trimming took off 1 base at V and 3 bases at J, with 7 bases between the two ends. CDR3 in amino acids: CASSLVALYNEQFF. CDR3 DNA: TGTGCCAGCAGCTTAGTGGCACTCTACAATGAGCAGTTCTTC.

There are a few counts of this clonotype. The CDR3: CASSPRDRWETQYF. The CDR3 DNA is TGTGCCAGCAGCCCGCGGGACCGATGGGAGACCCAGTACTTC. The rearrangement joins TRBV7-9 to TRBJ2-5, with a weak D call TRBD2 (6 bases). The CDR3 is 14 amino acids. V lost 5 bases and J 5 bases, leaving 15 bases between the germline ends. CDR1 and CDR2 (germline): SEHNR, FQNEAQ (reference sequence).

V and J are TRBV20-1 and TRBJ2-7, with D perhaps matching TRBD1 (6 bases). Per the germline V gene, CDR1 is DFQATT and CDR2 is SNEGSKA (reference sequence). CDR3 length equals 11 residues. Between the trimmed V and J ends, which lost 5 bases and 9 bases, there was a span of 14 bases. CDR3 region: CSAPRTAGQYF. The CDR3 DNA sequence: TGCAGTGCTCCCCGGACAGCCGGGCAGTACTTC.

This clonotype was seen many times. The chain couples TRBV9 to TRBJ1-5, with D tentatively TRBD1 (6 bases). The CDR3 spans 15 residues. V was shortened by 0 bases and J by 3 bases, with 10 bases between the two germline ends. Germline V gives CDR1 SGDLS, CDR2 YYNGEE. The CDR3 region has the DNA TGTGCCAGCAGCGTAGGTCACAGGGACAATCAGCCCCAGCATTTT. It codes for CASSVGHRDNQPQHF.

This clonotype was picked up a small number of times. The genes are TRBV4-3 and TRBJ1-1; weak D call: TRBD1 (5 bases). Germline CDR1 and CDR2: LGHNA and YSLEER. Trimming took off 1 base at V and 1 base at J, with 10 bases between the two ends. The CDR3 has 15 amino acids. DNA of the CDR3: TGCGCCAGCAGCCAAGGAGGGGCGTCGAACACTGAAGCTTTCTTT. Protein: CASSQGGASNTEAFF.

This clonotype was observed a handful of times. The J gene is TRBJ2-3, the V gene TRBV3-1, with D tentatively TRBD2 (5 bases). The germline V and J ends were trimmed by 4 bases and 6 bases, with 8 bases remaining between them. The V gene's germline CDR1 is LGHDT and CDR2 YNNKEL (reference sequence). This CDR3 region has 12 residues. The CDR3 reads CASSRREDTQYF. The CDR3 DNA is TGTGCCAGCAGCCGAAGGGAGGATACGCAGTATTTT.

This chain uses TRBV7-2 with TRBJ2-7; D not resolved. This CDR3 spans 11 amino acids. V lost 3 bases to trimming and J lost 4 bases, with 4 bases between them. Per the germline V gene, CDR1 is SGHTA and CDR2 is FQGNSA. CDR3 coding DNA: TGTGCCAGCAGCTTCCTGTACGAGCAGTACTTC. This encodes CASSFLYEQYF.

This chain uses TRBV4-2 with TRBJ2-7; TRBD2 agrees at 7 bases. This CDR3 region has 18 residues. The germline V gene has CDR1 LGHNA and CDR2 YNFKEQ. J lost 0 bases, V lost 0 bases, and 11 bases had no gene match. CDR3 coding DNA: TGTGCCAGCAGCCAAGATGGTGAGGGAGGGATTTGCTCCTACGAGCAGTACTTC. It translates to CASSQDGEGGICSYEQYF.

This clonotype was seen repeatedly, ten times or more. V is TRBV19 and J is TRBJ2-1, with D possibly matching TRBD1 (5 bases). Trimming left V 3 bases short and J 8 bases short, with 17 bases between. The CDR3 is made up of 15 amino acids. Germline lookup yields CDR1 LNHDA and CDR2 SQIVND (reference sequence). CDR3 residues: CASSIDVRALDEQFF. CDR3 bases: TGTGCCAGTAGTATCGATGTCAGGGCCCTTGATGAGCAGTTCTTC.

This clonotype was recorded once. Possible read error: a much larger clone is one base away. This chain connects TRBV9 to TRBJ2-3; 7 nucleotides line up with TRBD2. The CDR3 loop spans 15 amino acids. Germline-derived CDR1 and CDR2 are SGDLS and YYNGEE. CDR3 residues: CDSSVSSVGGSTQYF. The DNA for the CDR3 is TGTGACAGCAGCGTATCGTCGGTCGGCGGGAGCACGCAGTATTTT.

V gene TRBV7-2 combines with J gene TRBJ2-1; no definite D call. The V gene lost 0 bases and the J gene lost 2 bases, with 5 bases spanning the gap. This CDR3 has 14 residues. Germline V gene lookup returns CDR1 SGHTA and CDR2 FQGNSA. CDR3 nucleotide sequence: TGTGCCAGCAGCTTAGCGGCGACCTACAATGAGCAGTTCTTC. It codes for CASSLAATYNEQFF.

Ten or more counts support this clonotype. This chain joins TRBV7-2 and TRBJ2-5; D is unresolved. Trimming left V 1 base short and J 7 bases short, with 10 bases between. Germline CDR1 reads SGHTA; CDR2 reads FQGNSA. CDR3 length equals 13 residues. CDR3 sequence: CASSLGPSGTQYF. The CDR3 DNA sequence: TGTGCCAGCAGCTTAGGACCCTCGGGGACCCAGTACTTC.